Listed here are 30 T cell receptor beta chains from one sample, sequenced in a study of T cell responses to AZD1222 COVID-19 vaccine. TCRdb's table, derived via immunoSEQ multiplex PCR, lists solely in-frame clones and lacks some. The data contain 70,000 to 90,000 clones, 86% of them singletons. The input for sequencing was peripheral blood, taken on day 0 of AZD1222 vaccination. These receptors were collected from an adult in good health.

This clone occurred once. V gene TRBV19 combines with J gene TRBJ1-2, with 8 positions matching TRBD1. With V trimmed by 5 bases and J by 3 bases, 11 bases remained unmatched. Germline CDR1 is LNHDA and CDR2 is SQIVND (reference sequence). This CDR3 is built from 16 residues. CDR3 coding DNA: TGTGCCAGTAGTCACCCAGCGGGACAGGTCGACTATGGCTACACCTTC. Amino acids: CASSHPAGQVDYGYTF.

The gene calls are TRBV23-1 and TRBJ2-7, with no clear D. TRBV23-1 is placed among ORFs of uncertain function. Deletions cut 11 bases from V and 3 bases from J, with 11 bases between. The CDR3 is made up of 11 amino acids. CDR3 nucleotide sequence: TGCGCCCCACGCCACCGCTACGAGCAGTACTTC. This sequence encodes CAPRHRYEQYF.

With regard to this clone: An end of the junction does not agree with germline; a read error may underlie this. J is TRBJ2-5 and V is TRBV7-7; D possibly corresponds to TRBD2 (6 bases). CDR1 is SSHAT, CDR2 FNYEAQ, per germline (reference sequence). The CDR3 covers 14 residues. The CDR3 region is CASSLMSGAETQYF. DNA of the CDR3: TGTGCTAGCAGCTTAATGTCGGGAGCGGAGACCCAGTACTTC. Variable domain in full (rest from reference TRBV7-7 and TRBJ2-5): GAGVSQSPRYKVTKRGQDVTLRCDPISSHATLYWYQQALGQGPEFLTYFNYEAQPDKSGLPSDRFSAERPEGSISTLTIQRTEQRDSAMYRCASSLMSGAETQYFGPGTRLLVL.

This chain joins TRBV28 and TRBJ1-2; 9 bases line up with TRBD1. Trimming at V came to 5 bases and at J to 6 bases, leaving 13 bases not matched to a gene. The CDR3 totals 16 residues. Looked up from germline, CDR1 is MDHEN and CDR2 is SYDVKM. The CDR3 spells CASSPGGQGDIDGYTF. The CDR3 DNA is TGTGCCAGCAGTCCAGGGGGACAGGGTGATATAGATGGCTACACCTTC.

The chain combines TRBV19 with TRBJ2-5; the match to TRBD1 covers 8 bases. V shed 8 bases and J 4 bases; nucleotides not matched to a gene: 3. The CDR3 loop spans 12 amino acids. Germline V lookup: CDR1 LNHDA, CDR2 SQIVND (reference sequence). CDR3 protein: CASGTGGETQYF. The CDR3 region has the DNA TGTGCCAGTGGGACAGGTGGAGAGACCCAGTACTTC.

The chain couples TRBV5-1 to TRBJ2-4; D is undetermined. Germline V gene data show CDR1 as SGHRS and CDR2 as YFSETQ. This CDR3 contains 15 residues. V was cut by 4 bases and J by 1 base, with 12 bases left in between. CDR3 residues: CASSPELVAKNIQYF. In DNA form, the CDR3 reads TGCGCCAGCAGCCCAGAGTTGGTCGCCAAAAACATTCAGTACTTC.

The chain joins TRBV24-1 to TRBJ2-3, with D possibly being TRBD1 (5 bases). The V end lost 2 bases, the J end lost 2 bases, and 13 bases lay between the germline ends. The CDR3 extends over 16 amino acids. Germline CDR1 KGHDR, CDR2 SFDVKD. CDR3 DNA: TGTGCCACCAGTGATTCGCAGCTAGGGGACACAGATACGCAGTATTTT. This codes for CATSDSQLGDTDTQYF.

The sample holds one count of this clone. The CDR3 DNA follows: TGTGCCAGCAGTTACCCTATAGACAGAGAAGGCTACACCTTC. Translating it yields CASSYPIDREGYTF. This rearrangement joins TRBV6-6 to TRBJ1-2; D possibly corresponds to TRBD1 (5 bases). This CDR3 is built from 14 residues. CDR1 is MNHNY and CDR2 is SVGAGI in the germline V gene (reference sequence). V was trimmed by 2 bases and J by 8 bases, leaving 15 bases between them.

This clone was found once. Additional DNA sequences in this sample encode the identical CDR3. This sequence joins TRBV28 and TRBJ2-7, with TRBD2 as a possible D gene (5 bases). CDR3 length: 12 residues. The germline V gene has CDR1 MDHEN and CDR2 SYDVKM. Trimming left V 6 bases short and J 2 bases short, with 8 bases between. The CDR3 protein is CASSLLAYEQYF. DNA of the CDR3: TGTGCCAGCAGCCTACTAGCCTACGAGCAGTACTTC.

The V call is TRBV19, the J call TRBJ2-7; possibly TRBD2 for D (6 bases). The CDR3 is 13 amino acids. Germline CDR1 and CDR2: LNHDA and SQIVND (reference sequence). Between the trimmed V and J ends, which lost 5 bases and 4 bases, there was a span of 12 bases. The CDR3 region has the DNA TGTGCCAGTAGTCGGGGGAATCAATACGAGCAGTACTTC. Translated: CASSRGNQYEQYF. Supplemented by reference TRBV19 and TRBJ2-7, the full variable domain reads DGGITQSPKYLFRKEGQNVTLSCEQNLNHDAMYWYRQDPGQGLRLIYYSQIVNDFQKGDIAEGYSVSREKKESFPLTVTSAQKNPTAFYLCASSRGNQYEQYFGPGTRLTVT.

The gene calls are TRBV5-1 and TRBJ2-6, with 8 positions matching TRBD1. The germline V gene has CDR1 SGHRS and CDR2 YFSETQ. The CDR3 is 18 residues long. The J segment lost 1 base and the V segment lost 0 bases, leaving 6 bases of the junction unmatched. The CDR3 DNA reads TGCGCCAGCAGCTTGGCCAGCAGGGGGCTGTCTGGGGCCAACGTCCTGACTTTC. Its protein product is CASSLASRGLSGANVLTF.

The V call is TRBV29-1, the J call TRBJ2-7, with D perhaps being TRBD1 or TRBD2 (5 bases each). This CDR3 is 12 amino acids long. Trimming stripped 6 bases from V and 2 bases from J, with 11 bases between. Germline V gene lookup returns CDR1 SQVTM and CDR2 ANQGSEA. CDR3 nucleotide sequence: TGCAGCGTCCGCCGGGGACCCTACGAGCAGTACTTC. This codes for CSVRRGPYEQYF.

The J gene is TRBJ2-1, the V gene TRBV9, with D uncertain. Germline CDR1 and CDR2: SGDLS and YYNGEE. Trimming left V 0 bases short and J 9 bases short, with 10 bases between. This CDR3 spans 13 amino acids. The CDR3 reads CASSVGVAAEQFF. In DNA, the CDR3 is TGTGCCAGCAGCGTAGGTGTAGCTGCTGAGCAGTTCTTC.

This chain connects TRBV5-1 to TRBJ1-4; D is ambiguous. V was pared by 2 bases and J by 0 bases, with 5 bases between. Germline-derived CDR1 and CDR2 are SGHRS and YFSETQ. This CDR3 comprises 14 residues. CDR3 bases: TGCGCCAGCAGCTTTTTAACAACTAATGAAAAACTGTTTTTT. The encoded protein is CASSFLTTNEKLFF.

V is TRBV6-6 and J is TRBJ2-7; 7 bases match TRBD2. From germline, CDR1 is MNHNY and CDR2 SVGAGI (reference sequence). The length of the CDR3 is 15 residues. V lost 4 bases and J lost 7; bases outside the gene matches: 13. Here the CDR3 reads CASSSRKTSLGEQYF. As DNA, the CDR3 is TGTGCCAGCAGTTCCCGAAAGACTAGCTTGGGTGAGCAGTACTTC.

V usage is TRBV6-2 or TRBV6-3 and J usage is TRBJ2-7; 8 bases agree with TRBD2. With 6 bases clipped from V and 11 bases from J, the junction kept 18 bases outside the gene matches. This CDR3 region has 15 residues. Germline V gene sequence: CDR1 MNHEY, CDR2 SVGEGT. The CDR3 loop is CASSEERTSWKSEYF. CDR3 nucleotide sequence: TGTGCCAGCAGCGAAGAAAGGACTAGCTGGAAAAGTGAGTACTTC.

The chain uses TRBV12-5 and TRBJ2-5; either TRBD1 or TRBD2 may supply D (6 bases each). The CDR3 has 13 amino acids. Germline V gene lookup returns CDR1 LGHNT and CDR2 FRNRAP. V lost 3 bases, J lost 7 bases, and 12 bases lay in between. The CDR3 region is CASGFWGAMTQYF. Here the CDR3 DNA reads TGTGCTAGTGGTTTTTGGGGGGCGATGACCCAGTACTTC.

V usage is TRBV30 and J usage is TRBJ1-5; 7 bases map to TRBD1. The CDR3 sequence is 14 residues long. The junction had 6 bases not matched to a gene; V was cut back by 2 bases and J by 5 bases. Germline V gene data show CDR1 as GTSNPN and CDR2 as SVGIG (reference sequence). For the CDR3, the DNA is TGTGCCTGGAGTCTACAGGGGCGCCATCAGCCCCAGCATTTT. It translates to CAWSLQGRHQPQHF.

This clone has only one observation. This chain links TRBV7-3 with TRBJ2-3, with 7 bases matching TRBD2. Germline CDR1 reads SGHTA; CDR2 reads FQGTGA. The CDR3 is 17 amino acids. Trimming cost V 4 bases and J 1 base; bases outside gene matches: 11. The DNA for the CDR3 is TGTGCCAGCAGCTCAATCAATGGGGCGGGGGGCACAGATACGCAGTATTTT. This codes for CASSSINGAGGTDTQYF.

This clone was seen a single time. This chain links TRBV5-1 with TRBJ1-5, with TRBD1 matching over 12 bases. With V trimmed by 2 bases and J by 6 bases, 3 bases remained unmatched. The CDR3 consists of 15 residues. The germline V gene has CDR1 SGHRS and CDR2 YFSETQ. CDR3 bases: TGCGCCAGCAGCTTTGGGACAGGGGGCAGTCAGCCCCAGCATTTT. Translation gives CASSFGTGGSQPQHF.

This clone has just a few counts. This chain joins TRBV7-2 and TRBJ2-4; TRBD1 aligns across 9 bases. The CDR3 is 13 residues long. Unmatched junction bases numbered 7, after V lost 8 bases and J lost 8 bases. Germline-derived CDR1 and CDR2 are SGHTA and FQGNSA. The CDR3 nucleotides are TGTGCCAGCGGTTGGACAGGGGAGGACATTCAGTACTTC. This sequence encodes CASGWTGEDIQYF. Full variable domain (outside the CDR3, taken from reference TRBV7-2 and TRBJ2-4): GAGVSQSPSNKVTEKGKDVELRCDPISGHTALYWYRQSLGQGLEFLIYFQGNSAPDKSGLPSDRFSAERTGGSVSTLTIQRTQQEDSAVYLCASGWTGEDIQYFGAGTRLSVL.

This rearrangement joins TRBV7-2 to TRBJ1-4; unclear D gene. CDR3 length: 15 amino acids. Looked up from germline, CDR1 is SGHTA and CDR2 is FQGNSA. V lost 5 bases, J lost 0 bases, and 10 bases lay in between. This CDR3 reads CASSPPAATNEKLFF. The CDR3 bases are TGTGCCAGCAGCCCCCCGGCAGCAACTAATGAAAAACTGTTTTTT. Full variable domain (rest looked up from reference TRBV7-2 and TRBJ1-4): GAGVSQSPSNKVTEKGKDVELRCDPISGHTALYWYRQSLGQGLEFLIYFQGNSAPDKSGLPSDRFSAERTGGSVSTLTIQRTQQEDSAVYLCASSPPAATNEKLFFGSGTQLSVL.

This chain connects TRBV28 to TRBJ2-5; 10 nucleotides match TRBD2. CDR1 is MDHEN, CDR2 SYDVKM, per germline. Trimming cost V 7 bases and J 3 bases; bases outside gene matches: 5. There are 14 residues in the CDR3. CDR3 residues: CASNDLAGEETQYF. The CDR3 coding sequence is TGTGCCAGCAACGACCTAGCGGGGGAAGAGACCCAGTACTTC. The full variable domain, its missing parts supplied by reference TRBV28 and TRBJ2-5, is DVKVTQSSRYLVKRTGEKVFLECVQDMDHENMFWYRQDPGLGLRLIYFSYDVKMKEKGDIPEGYSVSREKKERFSLILESASTNQTSMYLCASNDLAGEETQYFGPGTRLLVL.

V gene TRBV5-1 combines with J gene TRBJ1-4, with 11 positions matching TRBD1. Germline V lookup: CDR1 SGHRS, CDR2 YFSETQ. The junction had 7 bases not matched to a gene; V was cut back by 4 bases and J by 2 bases. This CDR3 spans 17 amino acids. The CDR3 nucleotides read TGCGCCAGCAGCCCGGGACAGGGGGTTTGGACTAATGAAAAACTGTTTTTT. Translated, it gives CASSPGQGVWTNEKLFF.

This clone was observed a single time. The gene calls are TRBV2 and TRBJ1-1; a weak D match, TRBD1 (6 bases). Germline V gene sequence: CDR1 SNHLY, CDR2 FYNNEI. The ends were cut back, 4 bases at V and 9 bases at J, with 12 bases in the middle. This CDR3 spans 12 amino acids. The CDR3 region is CASSANRVQAFF. DNA of the CDR3: TGTGCCAGCAGTGCCAACAGGGTGCAAGCTTTCTTT.

V gene TRBV11-2 combines with J gene TRBJ2-3; D gene unclear. V lost 0 bases, J lost 1 base, and 5 bases lay in between. The CDR3 loop spans 14 amino acids. CDR1 is SGHAT, CDR2 FQNNGV, per germline. The DNA for the CDR3 is TGTGCCAGCAGCTTAGAACTCCGCACAGATACGCAGTATTTT. Translation: CASSLELRTDTQYF.

This CDR3 is CASSPQGRYSPLHF. CDR3 DNA: TGTGCCAGCAGCCCACAGGGGAGATACTCACCCCTCCACTTT. The V gene is TRBV7-9, the J gene TRBJ1-6, with TRBD1 identical over 7 bases. After removal of 5 bases from V and 10 bases from J, the junction contained 8 bases not matched to a gene. The CDR3 consists of 14 residues. Germline V gene sequence: CDR1 SEHNR, CDR2 FQNEAQ (reference sequence).

This clone was found once. The CDR3 loop reads CASSVSGVYNEQFF. The CDR3 DNA reads TGTGCCAGCAGCGTTAGCGGGGTTTACAATGAGCAGTTCTTC. The gene calls are TRBV11-2 and TRBJ2-1, with TRBD2 identical over 8 bases. Germline V gene sequence: CDR1 SGHAT, CDR2 FQNNGV. V gave up 5 bases and J gave up 4 bases; unmatched junction bases: 4. The CDR3 sequence is 14 residues long.

The V call is TRBV6-6, the J call TRBJ2-7; TRBD1 matches 10 bases. CDR1 and CDR2 (germline): MNHNY, SVGAGI (reference sequence). This CDR3 is 14 amino acids long. V shed 5 bases and J 2 bases; nucleotides not matched to a gene: 3. The CDR3 DNA reads as TGTGCCAGCAGTCGAGGACAGGGGGCCTACGAGCAGTACTTC. Its translation is CASSRGQGAYEQYF.

The chain couples TRBV5-1 to TRBJ2-7; 7 bases match TRBD2. The ends lost 3 bases at V and 0 bases at J; junction bases unmatched: 3. CDR1 and CDR2 from the germline V gene are SGHRS and YFSETQ. The CDR3 runs 14 residues. CDR3 bases: TGCGCCAGCAGCTCGGCTAGCGGCTCCTACGAGCAGTACTTC. Encoded protein: CASSSASGSYEQYF.